The 29 T cell receptor beta chains listed next were all sequenced from one sample in a study of T-cell memory formation after mild COVID-19. TCRdb re-called the 5' RACE reads with MiXCR, one entry per CDR3 protein. The sample records about 150,000 distinct CDR3 sequences, around 13% being singletons. Sequencing used PBMCs or a T cell subset sorted from them (not recorded which). These receptors were obtained from an adult woman who had mild COVID-19 (a few samples of this study predate the infection). Cell type and time point are not known.

The rearrangement links TRBV10-3 to TRBJ2-3; 7 nucleotides line up with TRBD2. J lost 0 bases, V lost 4 bases, and 7 bases had no gene match. In germline, CDR1 is ENHRY, CDR2 SYGVKD. The CDR3 is made up of 16 amino acids. The CDR3 is CAISGVGRTSTDTQYF. The DNA of the CDR3 is TGTGCCATCAGTGGGGTCGGGAGGACTAGCACAGATACGCAGTATTTT.

This clonotype was detected a few times. The chain joins TRBV5-1 to TRBJ2-6, with no clear D. Germline values: CDR1 SGHRS, CDR2 YFSETQ. Trimming pared 4 bases from V and 0 bases from J, leaving 11 bases between. There are 16 residues in the CDR3. The chain's CDR3 is CASSVDGDSGANVLTF. CDR3 bases: TGCGCCAGCAGCGTAGACGGCGACTCTGGGGCCAACGTCCTGACTTTC.

A few counts support this clonotype. The chain combines TRBV19 with TRBJ2-1; 7 bases are shared with TRBD2. This CDR3 spans 18 amino acids. Trimming took 2 bases from V and 0 from J; bases not matched to a gene: 10. In germline, CDR1 is LNHDA, CDR2 SQIVND (reference sequence). This chain's CDR3 is CASSIPLGGSVSYNEQFF. The CDR3 bases are TGTGCCAGTAGTATACCCCTTGGCGGGAGTGTCTCCTACAATGAGCAGTTCTTC. The full variable domain, with the rest looked up from reference TRBV19 and TRBJ2-1, is DGGITQSPKYLFRKEGQNVTLSCEQNLNHDAMYWYRQDPGQGLRLIYYSQIVNDFQKGDIAEGYSVSREKKESFPLTVTSAQKNPTAFYLCASSIPLGGSVSYNEQFFGPGTRLTVL.

This clonotype was seen a few times. This chain links TRBV7-9 with TRBJ2-7, with 10 nucleotides matching TRBD1. The length of the CDR3 is 14 residues. Germline loops: CDR1 SEHNR, CDR2 FQNEAQ (reference sequence). Germline trimming cut 3 bases from V and 4 bases from J; bases unmatched to any gene: 3. The CDR3 loop reads CASSFPGQGYEQYF. CDR3 DNA sequence: TGTGCCAGCAGCTTCCCGGGACAGGGGTACGAGCAGTACTTC. Full variable domain (remainder filled in from reference TRBV7-9 and TRBJ2-7): DTGVSQNPRHKITKRGQNVTFRCDPISEHNRLYWYRQTLGQGPEFLTYFQNEAQLEKSRLLSDRFSAERPKGSFSTLEIQRTEQGDSAMYLCASSFPGQGYEQYFGPGTRLTVT.

This clonotype has more than one count but fewer than ten. The chain has TRBV18 and TRBJ1-1; D might be TRBD1 (5 bases). The CDR3 is 14 residues long. Germline-derived CDR1 and CDR2 are KGHSH and LQKENI. Trimming stripped 4 bases from V and 6 bases from J, with 15 bases between. DNA of the CDR3: TGTGCCAGCTCACTGGGGCAGGAACCTCCTGAAGCTTTCTTT. Translating gives CASSLGQEPPEAFF.

This clonotype was seen at least ten times. This chain connects TRBV24-1 to TRBJ2-7; 9 bases match TRBD1. V dropped 7 bases and J dropped 5; count of bases not matched to a gene: 8. Germline lookup yields CDR1 KGHDR and CDR2 SFDVKD. CDR3 length: 14 residues. The CDR3 loop is CATSPRDRENEQYF. The CDR3 DNA reads as TGTGCCACCAGCCCCCGGGACAGGGAAAACGAGCAGTACTTC.

The V gene is TRBV12-3 or TRBV12-4, the J gene TRBJ2-1, with 9 positions matching TRBD2. CDR3 length equals 19 residues. V was pared by 5 bases and J by 5 bases, with 19 bases of the junction left unmatched. The CDR3 here is CASSQRALGGRASNNEQFF. CDR3 bases: TGTGCCAGCAGTCAGAGGGCCCTTGGCGGGAGGGCAAGTAACAATGAGCAGTTCTTC.

This clonotype was seen a handful of times. The V call is TRBV4-1, the J call TRBJ1-5; 8 nucleotides agree with TRBD1. Germline CDR1 MGHRA, CDR2 YSYEKL. V shed 4 bases and J 0 bases; nucleotides not matched to a gene: 20. This CDR3 region has 21 residues. The CDR3 bases are TGCGCCAGCAGCCGGTATGTCGGGGACAGGAAGCCGAGGCATAGCAATCAGCCCCAGCATTTT. Translated: CASSRYVGDRKPRHSNQPQHF.

The chain employs TRBV24-1 and TRBJ2-7; no firm D call. CDR3 length equals 11 residues. The germline V gene has CDR1 KGHDR and CDR2 SFDVKD. Trimming cost V 3 bases and J 6 bases, with 5 bases left between them. Here the CDR3 reads CATSDRSEQYF. CDR3 coding DNA: TGTGCCACCAGTGATCGCAGCGAGCAGTACTTC.

This chain's CDR3 is CASSQRSTEAFF. The CDR3 nucleotides read TGTGCCAGCAGCCAGCGCAGCACTGAAGCTTTCTTT. This chain joins TRBV3-1 and TRBJ1-1; D ambiguous. The CDR3 is 12 residues long. Deletions cut 3 bases from V and 4 bases from J, with 6 bases between. Germline V gives CDR1 LGHDT, CDR2 YNNKEL (reference sequence).

The gene calls are TRBV5-4 and TRBJ1-2; D gene ambiguous. The CDR3 covers 12 residues. The V end was cut by 2 bases, the J end by 6 bases, with 8 bases between. The germline V gene has CDR1 SGHNT and CDR2 YYREEE (reference sequence). Here the CDR3 DNA reads TGTGCCAGCAGCTTCGGGCAGGATGGCTACACCTTC. Translating it yields CASSFGQDGYTF.

Only a few counts were recorded for this clonotype. The chain uses TRBV4-3 and TRBJ1-2, with 12 bases matching TRBD1. This CDR3 region has 18 residues. V lost 3 bases to trimming and J lost 3 bases; unmatched junction nucleotides: 11. Germline V lookup: CDR1 LGHNA, CDR2 YSLEER. CDR3 sequence: CASSHTRDRGRGDYGYTF. The CDR3 DNA sequence: TGCGCCAGCAGCCACACCCGGGACAGGGGGCGCGGGGACTATGGCTACACCTTC.

A few counts support this clonotype. The chain links TRBV9 to TRBJ1-1, with unresolved D. CDR1 is SGDLS, CDR2 YYNGEE, per germline. The CDR3 sequence is 15 residues long. V was trimmed by 0 bases and J by 0 bases, leaving 9 bases between them. DNA for the CDR3: TGTGCCAGCAGCGTAGGAGGCGGCATGAACACTGAAGCTTTCTTT. This sequence encodes CASSVGGGMNTEAFF.

This clonotype was detected ten times or more. V and J are TRBV5-1 and TRBJ2-2; D perhaps matches TRBD1 (5 bases). Germline loops: CDR1 SGHRS, CDR2 YFSETQ. Trimming left V 0 bases short and J 5 bases short, with 14 bases between. This CDR3 is 16 amino acids long. CDR3 sequence (DNA): TGCGCCAGCAGCTTGGATCGGCAGGGTGATACCGGGGAGCTGTTTTTT. Amino acid sequence: CASSLDRQGDTGELFF.

The chain combines TRBV24-1 with TRBJ2-3, with D possibly TRBD2 on 6 matching bases. Trimming removed 3 bases from V and 2 bases from J, with 20 bases in between. Germline assignment: CDR1 KGHDR and CDR2 SFDVKD. The CDR3 is 18 amino acids. The CDR3 region has the DNA TGTGCCACCAGTGATCCTCGCCGGGGAGGAACAGTCACAGATACGCAGTATTTT. Translating gives CATSDPRRGGTVTDTQYF.

This clonotype was observed a few times. This chain joins TRBV27 and TRBJ1-2; 7 positions agree with TRBD1. The CDR3 totals 13 residues. Germline values: CDR1 MNHEY, CDR2 SMNVEV (reference sequence). The junction had 3 bases not matched to a gene; V was cut back by 4 bases and J by 4 bases. The CDR3 here is CASSYRGGYGYTF. CDR3 in DNA: TGTGCCAGCAGTTACAGGGGCGGCTATGGCTACACCTTC.

The sample holds a few counts of this clonotype. The chain employs TRBV5-4 and TRBJ2-1, with TRBD2 as a possible D gene (6 bases). Deletions cut 4 bases from V and 1 base from J, with 15 bases between. The CDR3 length is 16 residues. CDR1 and CDR2 from the germline V gene are SGHNT and YYREEE (reference sequence). The CDR3 here is CASSTNGGGSYNEQFF. The CDR3 DNA reads TGTGCCAGCAGCACAAACGGTGGGGGGTCCTACAATGAGCAGTTCTTC.

This clonotype was recorded a few times. This chain joins TRBV12-3 or TRBV12-4 and TRBJ1-2, with D unresolved. The CDR3 consists of 13 residues. The V end was cut by 5 bases, the J end by 6 bases, with 13 bases between. The DNA of the CDR3 is TGTGCCAGCAGTCGAGGGTTAGAGGATGGCTACACCTTC. It is translated as CASSRGLEDGYTF.

This clonotype was seen a handful of times. This rearrangement joins TRBV18 to TRBJ2-1, with 14 nucleotides matching TRBD2. Germline V gene sequence: CDR1 KGHSH, CDR2 LQKENI. This CDR3 region has 17 residues. After removal of 3 bases from V and 4 bases from J, the junction contained 5 bases not matched to a gene. The CDR3 sequence: CASSPGLAGDYYNEQFF. DNA for the CDR3: TGTGCCAGCTCACCGGGACTAGCGGGAGACTATTACAATGAGCAGTTCTTC.

The rearrangement links TRBV24-1 to TRBJ2-7, with 7 bases identical to TRBD1. V dropped 4 bases and J dropped 3; count of bases not matched to a gene: 5. CDR1 is KGHDR, CDR2 SFDVKD, per germline. The CDR3 is made up of 14 amino acids. The CDR3 nucleotides read TGTGCCACCAGTGACGGGACAGCTGTCTACGAGCAGTACTTC. This sequence encodes CATSDGTAVYEQYF.

The chain has TRBV3-1 and TRBJ2-7; tentative D call: TRBD2 (5 bases). Germline CDR1 and CDR2: LGHDT and YNNKEL (reference sequence). This CDR3 comprises 15 residues. V lost 0 bases to trimming and J lost 4 bases, with 13 bases between them. CDR3 residues: CASSQDESWRYEQYF. CDR3 sequence (DNA): TGTGCCAGCAGCCAAGATGAATCCTGGAGGTACGAGCAGTACTTC.

This clonotype has ten or more counts. This chain links TRBV7-9 with TRBJ2-7; D is perhaps TRBD1 (5 bases). CDR1 SEHNR and CDR2 FQNEAQ come from the germline V gene (reference sequence). The CDR3 has 16 residues. V lost 0 bases to trimming and J lost 0 bases, with 12 bases between them. This CDR3 reads CASSLAQGVRSYEQYF. CDR3 DNA sequence: TGTGCCAGCAGCTTAGCGCAAGGGGTCCGCTCCTACGAGCAGTACTTC.

This clonotype appeared a few times. The chain uses TRBV5-1 and TRBJ2-7; the match to TRBD2 covers 14 bases. CDR1 is SGHRS and CDR2 is YFSETQ in the germline V gene. V shed 2 bases and J 5 bases; nucleotides not matched to a gene: 3. The CDR3 runs to 15 residues. CDR3 residues: CASSLPGLAGDEQYF. In nucleotides, the CDR3 is TGCGCCAGCAGCTTACCGGGACTAGCGGGAGACGAGCAGTACTTC.

The chain combines TRBV9 with TRBJ1-5, with a weak D call TRBD1 (5 bases). V was shortened by 4 bases and J by 0 bases, with 11 bases between the two germline ends. The CDR3 totals 15 residues. Germline V gene lookup returns CDR1 SGDLS and CDR2 YYNGEE. As DNA, the CDR3 is TGTGCCAGCAGCCCGTCTGGGGGTAGCAATCAGCCCCAGCATTTT. It translates to CASSPSGGSNQPQHF. The full variable domain, its missing parts supplied by reference TRBV9 and TRBJ1-5, is DSGVTQTPKHLITATGQRVTLRCSPRSGDLSVYWYQQSLDQGLQFLIQYYNGEERAKGNILERFSAQQFPDLHSELNLSSLELGDSALYFCASSPSGGSNQPQHFGDGTRLSIL.

The V and J genes are TRBV12-3 or TRBV12-4 and TRBJ1-1, with TRBD1 as a possible D gene (6 bases). The CDR3 totals 15 residues. V lost 6 bases, J lost 0 bases, and 14 bases lay in between. The CDR3 protein is CASRQGLFLNTEAFF. The DNA of the CDR3 is TGTGCCAGCAGGCAGGGGTTATTTTTGAACACTGAAGCTTTCTTT.

V usage is TRBV5-6 and J usage is TRBJ2-7; D possibly matches TRBD1 or TRBD2 (5 bases each). The CDR3 is made up of 13 amino acids. V was pared by 1 base and J by 6 bases, with 11 bases between. CDR1 and CDR2 (germline): SGHDT, YYEEEE. CDR3 DNA sequence: TGTGCCAGCAGCTTGAGGGACCGAGTCGAGCAGTACTTC. Its protein is CASSLRDRVEQYF.

This clonotype has a handful of counts. This chain joins TRBV4-2 and TRBJ1-2; D might be TRBD1 (5 bases). CDR1 LGHNA and CDR2 YNFKEQ come from the germline V gene. Trimming stripped 3 bases from V and 1 base from J, with 15 bases between. The CDR3 has 16 residues. The CDR3 DNA follows: TGTGCCAGCAGCCAGATCGCGGAGGGGCTTAACTATGGCTACACCTTC. This encodes CASSQIAEGLNYGYTF.

This clonotype was seen only a few times. This sequence joins TRBV9 and TRBJ2-1; 11 positions match TRBD1. Germline CDR1 is SGDLS and CDR2 is YYNGEE. CDR3 length: 14 amino acids. The junction had 0 bases not matched to a gene; V was cut back by 0 bases and J by 7 bases. Here the CDR3 reads CASSVGDRGNEQFF. In DNA, the CDR3 is TGTGCCAGCAGCGTAGGGGACAGGGGGAATGAGCAGTTCTTC.

The rearrangement uses TRBV20-1 and TRBJ1-1; D is unresolved. The CDR3 loop spans 10 amino acids. V was cut by 0 bases and J by 10 bases, with 6 bases left in between. Germline V lookup: CDR1 DFQATT, CDR2 SNEGSKA (reference sequence). The DNA of the CDR3 is TGCAGTGCTAGAGACCGCGCAGCTTTCTTT. Encoded protein: CSARDRAAFF.